This T cell receptor beta chain was obtained from a study of CD8 T cells in Susac syndrome. Sequencing of TCR beta, carried out with a high-throughput approach, was applied to CD8+ and CD4+ T cells from the blood. This clonotype has more than one count but fewer than ten. cDNA came from around 0.54 to 1 ug RNA primed by random hexamers. TCRdb called the immunoSEQ multiplex PCR reads again in MiXCR, with one record for every CDR3 protein. The sample carries 150,000 or so distinct CDR3 sequences, around 93% recorded once. Germline V gene data show CDR1 as SGHKS and CDR2 as YYEKEE (reference sequence). CDR3 length equals 13 residues. Trimming took off 3 bases at V and 1 base at J, with 7 bases between the two ends.

This chain uses TRBV5-5 with TRBJ1-1; D is possibly TRBD1 (6 bases). Sequenced: CD4+ T cells from PBMCs. The receptor was isolated from a human donor with Susac syndrome. The CDR3 DNA sequence: TGTGCCAGCAGCTGGGGGCGGAACACTGAAGCTTTCTTT. The encoded protein is CASSWGRNTEAFF.